These 5 T cell receptor beta chains originate from one sample sequenced in a study of blood T cell repertoires in COVID-19. Assay used: immunoSEQ multiplex PCR; TCRdb lists only in-frame clones, some missing. The sample lists 150,000 to 160,000 clones, 75% to 95% occurring once. The sequenced sample was peripheral blood. The receptor set was obtained from a man aged 50 to 59 with acute or convalescent COVID-19.

This chain links TRBV30 with TRBJ1-4; a weak D match, TRBD1 (6 bases). The V gene's germline CDR1 is GTSNPN and CDR2 SVGIG (reference sequence). V lost 5 bases, J lost 3 bases, and 13 bases lay in between. CDR3 size: 14 residues. CDR3 in DNA: TGTGCCTGGGACGGGGGGCAGGCTAATGAAAAACTGTTTTTT. Translated: CAWDGGQANEKLFF.

V is TRBV10-1 and J is TRBJ2-7, with a tentative D call TRBD1 (6 bases). CDR1 and CDR2 from the germline V gene are WNHNN and SYGVQD (reference sequence). V dropped 4 bases and J dropped 6 bases, with 13 bases sitting between them. The CDR3 contains 13 residues. DNA of the CDR3: TGCGCCAGCAGTGTAACAGGGTCGGGCGAGCAGTACTTC. This codes for CASSVTGSGEQYF.

V gene TRBV11-2 combines with J gene TRBJ2-1; D possibly corresponds to TRBD2 (5 bases). Germline V gives CDR1 SGHAT, CDR2 FQNNGV. V lost 4 bases to trimming and J lost 0 bases, with 19 bases between them. CDR3 length equals 18 residues. CDR3 sequence (DNA): TGTGCCAGCAGCTCCCCGTTGGAGAGGGTTTACTCCTACAATGAGCAGTTCTTC. Its protein is CASSSPLERVYSYNEQFF. Together with reference TRBV11-2 and TRBJ2-1, the CDR3 gives the full variable domain: EAGVAQSPRYKIIEKRQSVAFWCNPISGHATLYWYQQILGQGPKLLIQFQNNGVVDDSQLPKDRFSAERLKGVDSTLKIQPAKLEDSAVYLCASSSPLERVYSYNEQFFGPGTRLTVL.

The genes are TRBV6-5 and TRBJ2-7; 7 nucleotides agree with TRBD1. Germline CDR1 and CDR2: MNHEY and SVGAGI. Losses at the gene ends were 6 bases for V and 3 bases for J; bases not matched to a gene: 11. CDR3 length: 15 amino acids. The CDR3 sequence: CASRAFRDSDYEQYV. CDR3 sequence (DNA): TGTGCCAGCAGAGCCTTCCGGGACAGTGACTACGAGCAGTACGTC.

This clone was picked up a small number of times. V is TRBV7-9 and J is TRBJ2-2, with TRBD2 matching 13 bases. Germline CDR1 is SEHNR and CDR2 is FQNEAQ (reference sequence). The ends lost 4 bases at V and 6 bases at J; junction bases unmatched: 8. The CDR3 contains 17 residues. CDR3 sequence reads: CASSSRTSGSWAGELFF. The CDR3, as DNA: TGTGCCAGCAGCTCCAGGACTAGCGGGAGCTGGGCCGGGGAGCTGTTTTTT.